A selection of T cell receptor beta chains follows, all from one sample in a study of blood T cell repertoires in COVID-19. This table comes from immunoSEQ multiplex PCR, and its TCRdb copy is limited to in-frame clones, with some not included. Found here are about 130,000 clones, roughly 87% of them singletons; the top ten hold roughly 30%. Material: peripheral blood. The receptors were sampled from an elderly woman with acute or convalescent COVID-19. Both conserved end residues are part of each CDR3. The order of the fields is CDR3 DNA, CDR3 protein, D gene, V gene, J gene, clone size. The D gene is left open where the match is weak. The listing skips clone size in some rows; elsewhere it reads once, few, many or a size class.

TGTGCCAGCAGGCGGGACTCTGTAGGATACGAGCAGTACTTC	CASRRDSVGYEQYF	-	TRBV2	TRBJ2-7	-
TGTGCCAGCAGTTCAGGGGCGCGTGGGCAGTATTTT	CASSSGARGQYF	-	TRBV12-3/TRBV12-4	TRBJ2-3	-
TGTGCCAGCAGTCGACAGGTTCTCAATGAGCAGTTCTTC	CASSRQVLNEQFF	-	TRBV27	TRBJ2-1	once
TGTGCCACCAGTGACGGCGCGGGGACCCAGTACTTC	CATSDGAGTQYF	-	TRBV24-1	TRBJ2-5	-
TGTGCCAGACGGACTCGCCGTCATCATTCACCCCTCCACTTT	CARRTRRHHSPLHF	-	TRBV21-1	TRBJ1-6	-
TGTGCCAGGGGAACCGGGACAGAGAATCAGCCCCAGCATTTT	CARGTGTENQPQHF	TRBD1	TRBV19	TRBJ1-5	-
TGTGCCAGCATCGAGGGGGACACTGAAGCTTTCTTT	CASIEGDTEAFF	-	TRBV2	TRBJ1-1	-
TGTGCCAGCACCACAAGTCACTCTGGGGCCAACGTCCTGACTTTC	CASTTSHSGANVLTF	-	TRBV6-5	TRBJ2-6	-
TGTGCCAGCAGCCACGCGGGGCCTAATGAAAAACTGTTTTTT	CASSHAGPNEKLFF	-	TRBV3-1/TRBV3-2	TRBJ1-4	once
TGTGCCAGCAGTTACTCGATGGCAAGATCGTTACAGGGCTCCTCCTATGGCTACACCTTC	CASSYSMARSLQGSSYGYTF	-	TRBV6-2/TRBV6-3	TRBJ1-2	once
TGTGCCAGCAGTTACGGTAGGGAGAGGACACCCCTCCACTTT	CASSYGRERTPLHF	-	TRBV6-5	TRBJ1-6	-
TGTGCCAGCAGCCCGAGACAGGGGGCCGGGGAGACCCAGTACTTC	CASSPRQGAGETQYF	TRBD1	TRBV5-8	TRBJ2-5	-
TGTGCCAGCAGCTTAGTTCAGGTTAACACCGGGGAGCTGTTTTTT	CASSLVQVNTGELFF	-	TRBV7-2	TRBJ2-2	-
TGTGCCAGTAGTATAATTACTAGCGGTGCAGATACGCAGTATTTT	CASSIITSGADTQYF	TRBD2	TRBV19	TRBJ2-3	-
TGTGCCAGCAGCTTATCGCGGCAACCGAACACTGAAGCTTTCTTT	CASSLSRQPNTEAFF	-	TRBV7-2	TRBJ1-1	-
TGCGCCAGCAGCTTGGACACCATACGAAAGCAGTACTTC	CASSLDTIRKQYF	-	TRBV5-1	TRBJ2-7	-
TGTGCCAGCAGTGACACGACAGTCCCCAACGTCCTGACTTTC	CASSDTTVPNVLTF	-	TRBV6-2/TRBV6-3	TRBJ2-6	-
TGTGCCAGCTCACGGGAGGACGGGAACTATGGCTACACCTTC	CASSREDGNYGYTF	-	TRBV18	TRBJ1-2	-
TGTGCCAGCAGTTTGACAGGCCATGGCTACACCTTC	CASSLTGHGYTF	-	TRBV28	TRBJ1-2	-
TGCAGCGTTGAGCTCGTCCGATGGGACAGGGGCGACTATGGCTACACCTTC	CSVELVRWDRGDYGYTF	TRBD1	TRBV29-1	TRBJ1-2	-
TGTGCCAGCACCCCTACTAGCGGGGGGGCCCCAGAGACCCAGTACTTC	CASTPTSGGAPETQYF	TRBD2	TRBV27	TRBJ2-5	-
TGTGCCAGCAGCCCCCCCCTGGCAAACACCGGGGAGCTGTTTTTT	CASSPPLANTGELFF	-	TRBV28	TRBJ2-2	-
TGTGCCATCGGGTCCGGGACAGGGAAGACCTACAATGAGCAGTTCTTC	CAIGSGTGKTYNEQFF	TRBD1	TRBV10-3	TRBJ2-1	-
TGTGCCAGCACAGGGCAGGAGAACACTGAAGCTTTCTTT	CASTGQENTEAFF	-	TRBV2	TRBJ1-1	-
TGTGCCAGCAGCCAAGATCAGGCGGGGTCTGAAGCTTTCTTT	CASSQDQAGSEAFF	-	TRBV4-2	TRBJ1-1	few
TGTGCCAGCAGCGTACAAGATACGCAGTATTTT	CASSVQDTQYF	-	TRBV9	TRBJ2-3	-
TGCGCCACCACTAGCGGGGGCCGTACAGATACGCAGTATTTT	CATTSGGRTDTQYF	TRBD2	TRBV5-1	TRBJ2-3	-
TGTGCCAGCAGCTCCCACAGGGGGCGAAGCAATGAGCAGTTCTTC	CASSSHRGRSNEQFF	TRBD1	TRBV3-1/TRBV3-2	TRBJ2-1	-
TGTGCCATCAGTGACGGGGGCTCCTACGAGCAGTACTTC	CAISDGGSYEQYF	-	TRBV10-3	TRBJ2-7	-
TGTGCCAGCAGCGTGGCGGGGAGTGAGCAGTTCTTC	CASSVAGSEQFF	-	TRBV9	TRBJ2-1	-
TGTGCCAGCAGATCGGCACTAGCGGGGGGGCCCGTTGAGCAGTTCTTC	CASRSALAGGPVEQFF	TRBD2	TRBV2	TRBJ2-1	once
TGCGCCAGCAAGACCGGGACAGGGTCCTACGAGCAGTACTTC	CASKTGTGSYEQYF	TRBD1	TRBV4-1	TRBJ2-7	-
TGTGCCAGCAGCCAAGTCCTTACGACATCTAACTATGGCTACACCTTC	CASSQVLTTSNYGYTF	-	TRBV3-1/TRBV3-2	TRBJ1-2	-
TGTGCCAGCAGCCAAGAATTACATGCCACAGATACGCAGTATTTT	CASSQELHATDTQYF	-	TRBV3-1/TRBV3-2	TRBJ2-3	-
TGTGCCAGCAGCCAACGCAGGGTTAGGTCACCCCTCCACTTT	CASSQRRVRSPLHF	-	TRBV3-1/TRBV3-2	TRBJ1-6	-
TGTGCCATCGCGGCGGGGGGAGGCACCGGGGAGCTGTTTTTT	CAIAAGGGTGELFF	TRBD2	TRBV10-3	TRBJ2-2	few
TGTGCCAGCAGCTTAGGTCGGACTAGCGGGGGCTACGAGCAGTACTTC	CASSLGRTSGGYEQYF	TRBD2	TRBV7-8	TRBJ2-7	-
TGTGCCAGCAGCTCATCCCGGGACAGGGGTAATCAGCCCCAGCATTTT	CASSSSRDRGNQPQHF	TRBD1	TRBV5-6	TRBJ1-5	-
TGTGCCAGCAGCTTCGGGGACTCGAGAGGTGAGCAGTTCTTC	CASSFGDSRGEQFF	-	TRBV11-2	TRBJ2-1	-
TGTGCCAGTAGACCACAGGAAAGTTCTGGGGCCAACGTCCTGACTTTC	CASRPQESSGANVLTF	-	TRBV19	TRBJ2-6	-
TGTGCCATAAAGACAGGGGCCTTGAACACTGAAGCTTTCTTT	CAIKTGALNTEAFF	TRBD1	TRBV10-3	TRBJ1-1	-
TGTGCCAGCAGTTCCCCAGGACAGGGAAACTATGGCTACACCTTC	CASSSPGQGNYGYTF	TRBD1	TRBV6-5	TRBJ1-2	-
TGTGCCAGCAGTTACGAGGGGGGGTTTGACTATGGCTACACCTTC	CASSYEGGFDYGYTF	-	TRBV6-5	TRBJ1-2	-
TGTGCTAGTACTACGGGGGGGGGCCAAGAGACCCAGTACTTC	CASTTGGGQETQYF	TRBD2	TRBV12-5	TRBJ2-5	-
TGCGCCAGCAGCTTGGATGGACTCCACACAGATACGCAGTATTTT	CASSLDGLHTDTQYF	-	TRBV5-1	TRBJ2-3	once